Listed below are T cell receptor beta chains from one sample, sequenced in a study of CD8 T cells in ankylosing spondylitis. In TCRdb, the 5' RACE reads were re-called with MiXCR into one record per CDR3 protein. The sample carries some 840,000 distinct CDR3 sequences, 10% to 15% recorded once. Sequencing used blood, either unsorted or a sorted T cell fraction (not recorded which). Receptors originate from a male donor with ankylosing spondylitis. Each CDR3 is given with its conserved first and last residue. Each record gives: clone size, J gene, D gene, V gene, CDR3 protein, CDR3 DNA. The D gene is left open where the match is weak. The size of a clone is reported for some rows only, either as once, few or many, or as a class for expanded clones.

-,TRBJ1-1,TRBD1,TRBV5-1,CASSGLGTANTEAFF,TGCGCCAGCAGCGGACTCGGGACAGCGAACACTGAAGCTTTCTTT
few,TRBJ1-1,-,TRBV29-1,CSVEGSLNTEAFF,TGCAGCGTTGAAGGCAGCCTGAACACTGAAGCTTTCTTT
-,TRBJ2-7,TRBD1,TRBV24-1,CATSDPADRVNEQYF,TGTGCCACCAGTGACCCTGCGGACAGGGTGAACGAGCAGTACTTC
many,TRBJ2-7,-,TRBV15,CATSRDIGDEQYF,TGTGCCACCAGCAGAGATATAGGGGACGAGCAGTACTTC
many,TRBJ2-7,-,TRBV20-1,CSARRGGPSYEQYF,TGCAGTGCTAGAAGGGGGGGACCCTCCTACGAGCAGTACTTC
few,TRBJ2-5,-,TRBV20-1,CSARFPVVETQYF,TGCAGTGCTAGATTCCCGGTGGTAGAGACCCAGTACTTC
many,TRBJ2-7,-,TRBV15,CATSRDHHEQYF,TGTGCCACCAGCAGGGACCATCACGAGCAGTACTTC
many,TRBJ2-5,TRBD2,TRBV5-1,CASSLAFRTSWEETQYF,TGCGCCAGCAGCTTGGCGTTTAGGACTAGCTGGGAAGAGACCCAGTACTTC
few,TRBJ2-5,TRBD2,TRBV2,CASCLGGGKETQYF,TGTGCCAGCTGCCTTGGGGGGGGTAAAGAGACCCAGTACTTC
many,TRBJ2-7,TRBD2,TRBV7-2,CASSPGLADYEQYF,TGTGCCAGCAGCCCAGGACTAGCGGACTACGAGCAGTACTTC
few,TRBJ2-7,-,TRBV20-1,CSASRTGYPEEQYF,TGCAGTGCTTCCCGGACTGGTTACCCGGAGGAGCAGTACTTC
-,TRBJ1-6,-,TRBV7-2,CASSLERAGSPLHF,TGTGCCAGCAGCTTAGAAAGGGCGGGTTCACCCCTCCACTTT
-,TRBJ2-7,TRBD1,TRBV24-1,CATSDSGQGVYEQYF,TGTGCCACCAGTGATTCTGGACAGGGTGTCTACGAGCAGTACTTC
many,TRBJ2-1,TRBD2,TRBV28,CASCVAGGPYNEQFF,TGTGCCAGCTGTGTAGCGGGAGGGCCATACAATGAGCAGTTCTTC
-,TRBJ2-7,-,TRBV4-3,CASSQDVWISSYEQYF,TGCGCCAGCAGCCAAGATGTATGGATATCTTCCTACGAGCAGTACTTC
many,TRBJ1-1,-,TRBV12-3/TRBV12-4,CASSFSGRGTEAFF,TGTGCCAGCAGTTTTTCCGGCCGAGGCACTGAAGCTTTCTTT
-,TRBJ2-7,-,TRBV15,CATSRDILTFSYEQYF,TGTGCCACCAGCAGAGATATTCTGACCTTCTCCTACGAGCAGTACTTC
-,TRBJ2-1,TRBD1,TRBV5-1,CASSPRDRGNEQFF,TGCGCCAGCAGCCCCCGGGACAGGGGCAATGAGCAGTTCTTC
many,TRBJ1-1,-,TRBV5-1,CASSLGPGRVTEAFF,TGCGCCAGCAGCTTGGGACCGGGGAGGGTCACTGAAGCTTTCTTT
-,TRBJ2-2,TRBD2,TRBV20-1,CSASLAGGLNTGELFF,TGCAGTGCTAGTCTCGCGGGGGGATTAAACACCGGGGAGCTGTTTTTT
few,TRBJ2-7,-,TRBV28,CASSLGLRVTYEQYF,TGTGCCAGCAGTTTGGGGTTGCGGGTAACCTACGAGCAGTACTTC
-,TRBJ2-3,-,TRBV20-1,CSARVPDGTDTQYF,TGCAGTGCTAGGGTCCCGGATGGCACAGATACGCAGTATTTT
few,TRBJ2-5,-,TRBV7-2,CVSSRGGEETQYF,TGTGTCAGCAGCCGAGGGGGGGAAGAGACCCAGTACTTC
many,TRBJ2-3,-,TRBV4-2,CASSQDRETGTDTQYF,TGTGCCAGCAGCCAAGATCGTGAGACTGGCACAGATACGCAGTATTTT
-,TRBJ2-1,-,TRBV7-9,CASSLAQGLPGFF,TGTGCCAGCAGCTTAGCCCAGGGGTTGCCTGGTTTCTTC
few,TRBJ1-5,-,TRBV12-3/TRBV12-4,CASSRDLRGQPQHF,TGTGCCAGCAGCCGAGATCTAAGGGGTCAGCCCCAGCATTTT
many,TRBJ1-4,TRBD1,TRBV5-1,CASSRNHRGRNEKLFF,TGCGCCAGCAGCCGGAACCACAGGGGGCGTAATGAAAAACTGTTTTTT
few,TRBJ1-5,-,TRBV20-1,CSAIAGDWADQPQHF,TGCAGTGCTATAGCCGGGGACTGGGCGGATCAGCCCCAGCATTTT
few,TRBJ2-5,-,TRBV24-1,CATRSGQQETQYF,TGTGCCACCAGATCCGGACAGCAAGAGACCCAGTACTTC
-,TRBJ1-1,-,TRBV29-1,CSARRGGSTEAFF,TGCAGCGCCCGGAGAGGGGGGAGCACTGAAGCTTTCTTT
-,TRBJ2-5,-,TRBV7-3,CASSPVGGEETQYF,TGTGCCAGCAGCCCCGTTGGAGGGGAAGAGACCCAGTACTTC
few,TRBJ1-1,-,TRBV5-1,CASSLEAGFTEAFF,TGCGCCAGCAGCTTGGAGGCAGGGTTCACTGAAGCTTTCTTT
many,TRBJ2-7,-,TRBV12-3/TRBV12-4,CASSLWGGRSYEQYF,TGTGCCAGCAGTTTATGGGGGGGCAGATCCTACGAGCAGTACTTC
-,TRBJ2-3,TRBD1,TRBV12-3/TRBV12-4,CASTRTGTTDTQYF,TGTGCCAGCACCCGGACAGGCACCACAGATACGCAGTATTTT
-,TRBJ2-7,-,TRBV20-1,CCAREPLAGYEQYF,TGCTGTGCTAGAGAGCCGCTGGCAGGATACGAGCAGTACTTC
many,TRBJ2-5,-,TRBV20-1,CSAKDGIQETQYF,TGCAGTGCTAAAGACGGAATCCAAGAGACCCAGTACTTC
-,TRBJ2-5,-,TRBV5-1,CASRRLAGETQYF,TGCGCCAGCAGGCGGCTAGCAGGAGAGACCCAGTACTTC
-,TRBJ2-2,-,TRBV5-1,CASSLVDRWNTGELFF,TGCGCCAGCAGCTTGGTCGACAGGTGGAACACCGGGGAGCTGTTTTTT
few,TRBJ1-2,-,TRBV5-6,CASSLRRTYGYTF,TGTGCCAGCAGCTTGCGGCGGACCTATGGCTACACCTTC
-,TRBJ1-1,-,TRBV6-2/TRBV6-3,CASAENTEAFF,TGTGCCAGCGCGGAGAACACTGAAGCTTTCTTT
many,TRBJ2-7,-,TRBV11-2,CASNTLRGSYEQYF,TGTGCCAGCAACACTTTAAGAGGGTCCTACGAGCAGTACTTC
-,TRBJ1-2,-,TRBV28,CAVLANYGYTF,TGTGCCGTGTTGGCCAACTATGGCTACACCTTC
few,TRBJ2-1,TRBD2,TRBV20-1,CSARDPGGRARNEQFF,TGCAGTGCTAGAGATCCGGGGGGGAGGGCGAGGAATGAGCAGTTCTTC